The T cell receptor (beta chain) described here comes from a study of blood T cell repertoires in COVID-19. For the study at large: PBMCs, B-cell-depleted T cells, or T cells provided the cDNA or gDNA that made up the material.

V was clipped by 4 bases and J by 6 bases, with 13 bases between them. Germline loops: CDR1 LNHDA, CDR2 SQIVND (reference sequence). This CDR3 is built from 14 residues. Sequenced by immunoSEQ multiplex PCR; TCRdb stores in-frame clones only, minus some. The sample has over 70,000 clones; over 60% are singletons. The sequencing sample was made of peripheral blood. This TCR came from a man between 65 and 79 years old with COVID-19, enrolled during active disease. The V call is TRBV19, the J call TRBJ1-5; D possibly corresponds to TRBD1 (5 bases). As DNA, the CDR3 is TGTGCCAGTAGTACCAGGGAAGTAAGTCAGCCCCAGCATTTT. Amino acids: CASSTREVSQPQHF.